A single sample is the source of the 8 T cell receptor beta chains below, sequenced in a study of OX40 agonist ivuxolimab in advanced cancers. The table came from immunoSEQ multiplex PCR; TCRdb's copy has only in-frame clones and leaves some out. The sample records 70,000 to 95,000 clones, around 80% being singletons. The source material was CD4+ or CD8+ T cells sorted from blood, sampled in a trial of the OX40 agonist ivuxolimab. Source of these receptors: an adult with an advanced solid tumor such as melanoma, head and neck, liver or kidney cancer.

This clone was seen just once. The CDR3 DNA reads as TGTGCCAGCGTAGCGGGGGGCCCGGTTACGCAGTATTTT. This encodes CASVAGGPVTQYF. The chain links TRBV6-6 to TRBJ2-3, with 10 nucleotides matching TRBD2. CDR1 is MNHNY, CDR2 SVGAGI, per germline (reference sequence). Trimming at V came to 8 bases and at J to 8 bases, leaving 7 bases not matched to a gene. This CDR3 is built from 13 residues.

In nucleotides, the CDR3 is TGTGCCAGCAGCTTAGCGGGGGGGCAGTTCGATGAGCAGTTCTTC. Protein sequence: CASSLAGGQFDEQFF. The chain combines TRBV7-7 with TRBJ2-1, with D possibly matching TRBD2 (7 bases). CDR1 is SSHAT and CDR2 is FNYEAQ in the germline V gene (reference sequence). The CDR3 consists of 15 residues. V lost 0 bases and J lost 8, with 14 bases in between.

The chain is built from TRBV2 and TRBJ2-3, with D possibly matching TRBD1 (5 bases). The CDR3 loop spans 16 amino acids. The germline V gene encodes CDR1 SNHLY and CDR2 FYNNEI. Trimming took off 9 bases at V and 6 bases at J, with 25 bases between the two ends. The CDR3 reads CASERGMGYRWDTQYF. The CDR3 DNA follows: TGTGCCAGTGAAAGGGGCATGGGGTACCGTTGGGATACGCAGTATTTT.

CDR3 sequence (DNA): TGTGCCAGCAGTTTAATGTGGATTGCGGAGAGCTCCTACAATGAGCAGTTCTTC. Its protein product is CASSLMWIAESSYNEQFF. The chain is built from TRBV28 and TRBJ2-1; D is unclear. This CDR3 comprises 18 residues. In germline, CDR1 is MDHEN, CDR2 SYDVKM. Trimming pared 2 bases from V and 0 bases from J, leaving 17 bases between.

This clone was counted once. Written as DNA, the CDR3 is TGTGCCAGCAGCGCTGTAGCGGGGGGTACGTACGAGCAGTACTTC. It yields the protein CASSAVAGGTYEQYF. The chain employs TRBV7-2 and TRBJ2-7, with TRBD2 matching over 10 bases. This CDR3 comprises 15 residues. Unmatched junction bases numbered 8, after V lost 5 bases and J lost 4 bases. Germline CDR1 reads SGHTA; CDR2 reads FQGNSA.

CDR3 loop: CASSLIHTRWGEDTEAFF. The CDR3, as DNA: TGTGCCAGCAGCTTGATCCATACAAGGTGGGGCGAAGACACTGAAGCTTTCTTT. This chain connects TRBV7-2 to TRBJ1-1; a weak D match, TRBD1 (5 bases). The CDR3 covers 18 residues. From germline, CDR1 is SGHTA and CDR2 FQGNSA. V lost 3 bases to trimming and J lost 3 bases, with 23 bases between them.

This chain uses TRBV9 with TRBJ1-4; D call uncertain. The length of the CDR3 is 14 residues. Germline V gives CDR1 SGDLS, CDR2 YYNGEE. Trimming took off 2 bases at V and 7 bases at J, with 12 bases between the two ends. DNA for the CDR3: TGTGCCAGCAGCGTCGGAGGGAACAGTGAAAAACTGTTTTTT. It encodes CASSVGGNSEKLFF. Together with reference TRBV9 and TRBJ1-4, the CDR3 gives the full variable domain: DSGVTQTPKHLITATGQRVTLRCSPRSGDLSVYWYQQSLDQGLQFLIQYYNGEERAKGNILERFSAQQFPDLHSELNLSSLELGDSALYFCASSVGGNSEKLFFGSGTQLSVL.

The chain has TRBV10-2 and TRBJ2-5; 8 nucleotides align to TRBD2. This CDR3 spans 13 amino acids. Germline V lookup: CDR1 WSHSY, CDR2 SAAADI. V was pared by 8 bases and J by 4 bases, with 6 bases of the junction left unmatched. The CDR3 reads CASGSGGGETQYF. In DNA form, the CDR3 reads TGCGCCAGCGGATCGGGGGGGGGAGAGACCCAGTACTTC.